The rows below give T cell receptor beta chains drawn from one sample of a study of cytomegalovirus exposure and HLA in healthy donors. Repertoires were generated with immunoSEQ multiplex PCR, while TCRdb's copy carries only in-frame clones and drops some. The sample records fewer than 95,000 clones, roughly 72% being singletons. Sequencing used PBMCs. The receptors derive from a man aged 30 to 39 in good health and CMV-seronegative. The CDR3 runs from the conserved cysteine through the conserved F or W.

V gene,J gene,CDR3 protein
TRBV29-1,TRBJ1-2,CSVEEGLVYGYTF
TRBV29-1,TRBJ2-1,CSVVPRESSYNEQFF
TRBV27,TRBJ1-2,CASSLLYDRANYGYTF
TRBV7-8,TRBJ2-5,CASSLTGVGETQYF
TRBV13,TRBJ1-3,CASCPRGRRGPSGNTIYF
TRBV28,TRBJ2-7,CASAGGVVNSYEQYF
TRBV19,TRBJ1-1,CASRNPLLQGAHSNTEAFF
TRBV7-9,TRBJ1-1,CASTGGQSKAFF
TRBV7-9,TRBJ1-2,CASSSWRDGYTF
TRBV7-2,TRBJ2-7,CASSSPDEQYF
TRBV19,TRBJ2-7,CASNGDSRCEQYF
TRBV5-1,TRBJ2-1,CASSFIRGGYNEQFF
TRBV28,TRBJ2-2,CASSLSSETGGELFF
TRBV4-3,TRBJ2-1,CASSQGHRNSNNEQFF
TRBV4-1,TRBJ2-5,CASSQGPTSGSEETQYF
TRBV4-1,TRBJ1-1,CASRAQGARTEAFF
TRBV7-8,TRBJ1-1,CASSLQGWTEAFF
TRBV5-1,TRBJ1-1,CASSPRTGGVMGTEAFF
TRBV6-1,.,CASSRPEGYEQYF
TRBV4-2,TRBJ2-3,CASSRQTSGRLTDTQYF
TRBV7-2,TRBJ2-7,CASSRDNLYEQYF
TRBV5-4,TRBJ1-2,CASSLDGGGNYGYTF
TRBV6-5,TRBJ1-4,CASRGASNEKLFF
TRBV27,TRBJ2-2,CASTLWTGGIGELFF
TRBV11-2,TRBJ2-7,CASSPLTGKRHEQYF
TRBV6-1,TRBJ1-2,CASSEAGRWGYTF
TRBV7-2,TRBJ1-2,CASSYGQVYGYTF
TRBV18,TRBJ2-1,CASSPPGVSGYNEQFF
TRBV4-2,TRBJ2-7,CASSQLLDSPYEQYF
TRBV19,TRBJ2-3,CASSGTGFTDTQYF
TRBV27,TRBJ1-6,CASSLGGAGRSPLHF
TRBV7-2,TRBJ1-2,CASSLVEALIYGYTF
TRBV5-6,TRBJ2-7,CASSSLGQGNYEQYF
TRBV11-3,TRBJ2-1,CASSPLRSTSYNEQFF
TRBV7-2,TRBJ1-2,CASSSRQGAFDGYTF
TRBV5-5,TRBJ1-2,CASSSGGPTNYGYTF
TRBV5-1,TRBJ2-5,CASRGTGQETQYF
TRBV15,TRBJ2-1,CATSRDSVFLGQFF
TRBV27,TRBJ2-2,CASRGQGNTGELFF
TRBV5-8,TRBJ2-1,CASSFSSLAGVMFF
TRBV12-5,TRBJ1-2,CASGWGQGSYGYTF
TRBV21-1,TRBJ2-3,CASSKEQTGGICYQDTQYF
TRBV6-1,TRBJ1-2,CASSVKPGQGAPNYGYTF
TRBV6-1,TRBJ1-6,CASRYLNSPLHF
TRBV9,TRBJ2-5,CASSGGGLGTQETQYF
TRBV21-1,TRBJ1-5,CASIPGTPVGNQPQHF
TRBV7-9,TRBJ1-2,CASSLMYSYSNYGYTF
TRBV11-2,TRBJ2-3,CASSFPQSEGFLKADTQYF
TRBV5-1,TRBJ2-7,CASTPGSGGEQYF
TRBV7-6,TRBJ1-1,CASQKGGLNTEAFF